Described below is a single T cell receptor beta chain sequence and its context. What it recognizes is unknown. Documented treatment: approximately 9-day PBMC culture with coronavirus spike peptide pools or control peptides (ViraFEST assay). Culture proceeded for roughly 10 days, and CD4+ T cells were then isolated by negative selection. The data belong to a study of vaccination and CD4 T cells after COVID-19. Across the study: Overlapping spike peptides of SARS-CoV-2, HCoV-NL63, HCoV-OC43 and HCoV-229E were used, and cells were stimulated with them.

Study-level points and caveats: Only post-vaccination samples contained a median 86.3% of the reactive clones in convalescent patients.

The Oncomine TCR Beta short-read assay was what sequenced the DNA obtained from cultured CD4+ T cells. Using its own MiXCR run on the PCR reads, TCRdb lists one record per CDR3 protein. The profile shows about 18,000 distinct CDR3 sequences, roughly 60% of them singletons. V was trimmed by 2 bases and J by 0 bases, leaving 7 bases between them. The CDR3 consists of 13 residues. Germline V gene data show CDR1 as GTSNPN and CDR2 as SVGIG (reference sequence). The V and J genes are TRBV30 and TRBJ2-5; D uncertain. The sample consisted of CD4+ T cells from blood, cultured in vitro, taken before SARS-CoV-2 vaccination. The source of this sequence is a human donor who had recovered from COVID-19. CDR3 DNA sequence: TGTGCCTGGAGTATTTTTCACCAAGAGACCCAGTACTTC. This encodes CAWSIFHQETQYF.